The entry that follows covers one T cell receptor beta chain sequence. This clone came up once. Its antigen is unknown. Base-call qualities are not available, and no considerably larger clone is one nucleotide away. From the cysteine up to the phenylalanine, the CDR3 has a length of 13 residues. Of all the DNA, just the CDR3 is kept, 39 bases in frame from base 1. V sheds 8 bases and J sheds 7 bases, leaving 15 bases between their ends. CDR1 SGHNT and CDR2 YENEEA were looked up in the germline V gene. This sample is drawn from a study of blood T cell repertoires in COVID-19 (TCRdb year 2020). Concerning the study at large: Collaborator samples came from the United States, Italy and Spain and covered acute and convalescent phases of COVID-19. Subjects who had been exposed to COVID-19, were actively infected with it, or had recovered from it provided the deeply sampled blood TCRbeta repertoires that made up the dataset. Samples were obtained from the ongoing ImmuneRACE study (first 160 participants) and from over 1,000 subjects provided by 6 global collaborators. The prospective study material was composed of cDNA or gDNA derived from T cells, B-cell-depleted T cells, or PBMCs. The repertoires were released in a freely available public database meant as a resource for research on the immune response to SARS-CoV-2. Where available, HLA class I and class II types were obtained from metadata supplied by the sample provider rather than from assay-based typing. Sample metadata almost always included a de-identified subject ID, COVID-19 status, age in years and sex.

Overall results and qualifications from the work: The quantity of clinical and demographic metadata differed by source and by participant and was supplied without curation.

TCRbeta CDR3 regions were amplified from genomic DNA by means of the immunoSEQ Assay, a bias-controlled multiplex PCR. The published analysis was carried out like this. The number of nucleated cells in each sample was estimated by amplification of reference gene primers within the assay. Sequence reads were collapsed and filtered to measure the absolute abundance of every unique TCRbeta CDR3 rearrangement. For each sample, productive Simpson clonality was calculated as the square root of Simpson's diversity index across productive rearrangements. TCRdb took over this immuneACCESS table, retaining in-frame rearrangements with V and J assigned. Such tables are incomplete; in checked studies, under half of the missing clones stem from an unresolved V gene, and the remainder is unexplained. V, J and clone size are those of that table, while D and trimming were read from the DNA. Within this sample are approximately 490,000 clones, with roughly 87% of them counted one time only. About 0.7% of the sample rests with the top ten.

Participants in the prospective study were aged about 18 to 95 years, lived in more than 20 United States geographic areas, and enrolled through a virtual design. In the prospective study, participants were assigned to cohorts based on the clinical history participants reported in a screening survey and a study questionnaire. Recovered participants in ImmuneRACE Cohort 3 were defined as having two consecutive negative NP/OP PCR tests, clearance from a healthcare professional, or resolution of symptoms. In the prospective study, whole blood, serum and a nasopharyngeal or oropharyngeal swab were collected from each participant by mobile phlebotomists. Additional blood draws and questionnaires over an approximately 2-month period could optionally be provided by prospective study participants. Blood samples from the prospective study were shipped frozen or at room temperature prior to DNA extraction.

The receptor was isolated from a woman under 30 who had recovered from COVID-19. Sequencing input: PBMCs or T cells enriched from blood (not recorded which). The chain was built from TRBV11-3 and TRBJ2-1; 6 matching bases give a weak D call of TRBD1. The sequenced DNA is TGTGCCAGCGCTACAGGGTCGGGAAATGAGCAGTTCTTC. This gives the protein CASATGSGNEQFF.